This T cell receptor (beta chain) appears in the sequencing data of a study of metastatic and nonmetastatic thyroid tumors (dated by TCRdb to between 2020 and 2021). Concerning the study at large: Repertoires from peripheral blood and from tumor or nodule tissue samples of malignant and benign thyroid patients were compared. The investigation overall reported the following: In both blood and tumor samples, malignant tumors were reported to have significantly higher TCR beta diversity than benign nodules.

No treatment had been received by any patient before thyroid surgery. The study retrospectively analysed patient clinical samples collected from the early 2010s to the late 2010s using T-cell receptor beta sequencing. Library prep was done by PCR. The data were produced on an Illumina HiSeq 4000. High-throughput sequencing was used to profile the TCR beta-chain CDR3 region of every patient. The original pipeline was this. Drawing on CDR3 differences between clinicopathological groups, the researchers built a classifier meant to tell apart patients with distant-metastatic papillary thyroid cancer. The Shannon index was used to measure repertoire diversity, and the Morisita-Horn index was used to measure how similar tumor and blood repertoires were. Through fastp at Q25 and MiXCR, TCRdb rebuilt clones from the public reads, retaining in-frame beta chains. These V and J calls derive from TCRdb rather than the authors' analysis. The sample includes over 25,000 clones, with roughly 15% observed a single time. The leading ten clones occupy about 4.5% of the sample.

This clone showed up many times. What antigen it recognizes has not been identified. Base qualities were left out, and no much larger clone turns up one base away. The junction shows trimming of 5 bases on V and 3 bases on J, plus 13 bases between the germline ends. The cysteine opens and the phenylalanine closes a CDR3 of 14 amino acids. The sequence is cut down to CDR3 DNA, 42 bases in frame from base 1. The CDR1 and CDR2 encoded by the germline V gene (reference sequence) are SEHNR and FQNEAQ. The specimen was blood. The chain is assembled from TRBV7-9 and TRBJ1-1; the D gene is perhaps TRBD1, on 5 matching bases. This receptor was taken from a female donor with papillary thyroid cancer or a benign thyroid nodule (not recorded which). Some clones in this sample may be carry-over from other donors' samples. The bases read TGTGCCAGCAGCCCAGTTCAGGGATACACTGAAGCTTTCTTT. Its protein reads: CASSPVQGYTEAFF.